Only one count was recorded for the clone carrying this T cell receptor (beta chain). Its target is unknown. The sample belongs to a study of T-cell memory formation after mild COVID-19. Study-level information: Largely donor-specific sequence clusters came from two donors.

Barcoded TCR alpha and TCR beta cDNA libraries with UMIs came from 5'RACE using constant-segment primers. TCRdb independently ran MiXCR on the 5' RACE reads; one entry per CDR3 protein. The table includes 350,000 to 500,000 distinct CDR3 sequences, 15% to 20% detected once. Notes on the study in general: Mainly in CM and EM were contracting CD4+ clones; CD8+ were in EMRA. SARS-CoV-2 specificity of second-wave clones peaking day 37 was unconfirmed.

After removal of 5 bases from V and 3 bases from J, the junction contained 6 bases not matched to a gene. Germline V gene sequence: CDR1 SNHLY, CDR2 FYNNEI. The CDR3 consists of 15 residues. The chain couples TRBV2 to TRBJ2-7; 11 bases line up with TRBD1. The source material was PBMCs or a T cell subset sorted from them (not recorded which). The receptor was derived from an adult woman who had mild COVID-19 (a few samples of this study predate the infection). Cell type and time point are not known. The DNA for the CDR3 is TGTGCCAGCAGTAAAAGGACAGGGGGCATCTACGAGCAGTACTTC. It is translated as CASSKRTGGIYEQYF.